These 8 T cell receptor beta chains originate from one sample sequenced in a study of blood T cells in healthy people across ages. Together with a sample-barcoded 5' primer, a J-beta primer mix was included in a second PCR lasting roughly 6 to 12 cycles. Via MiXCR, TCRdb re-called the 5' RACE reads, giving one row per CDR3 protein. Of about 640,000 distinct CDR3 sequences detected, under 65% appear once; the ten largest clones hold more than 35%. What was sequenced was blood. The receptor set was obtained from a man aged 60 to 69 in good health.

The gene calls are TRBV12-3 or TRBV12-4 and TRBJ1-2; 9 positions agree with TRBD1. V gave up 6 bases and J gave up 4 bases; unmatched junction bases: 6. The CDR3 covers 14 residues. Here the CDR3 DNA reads TGTGCCAGCAGCGACAGGGGGAGGCTCTATGGCTACACCTTC. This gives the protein CASSDRGRLYGYTF.

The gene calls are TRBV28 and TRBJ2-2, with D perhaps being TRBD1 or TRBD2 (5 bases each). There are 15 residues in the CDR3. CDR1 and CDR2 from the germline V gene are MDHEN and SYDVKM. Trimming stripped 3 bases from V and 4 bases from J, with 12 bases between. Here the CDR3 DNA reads TGTGCCAGCAGTTTCCCGGGACCCAGCACCGGGGAGCTGTTTTTT. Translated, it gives CASSFPGPSTGELFF.

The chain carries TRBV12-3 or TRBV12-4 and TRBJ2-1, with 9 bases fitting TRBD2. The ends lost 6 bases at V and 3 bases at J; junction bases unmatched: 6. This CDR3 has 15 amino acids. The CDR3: CASRSGLAFYNEQFF. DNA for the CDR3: TGTGCCAGCAGGTCGGGACTAGCCTTCTACAATGAGCAGTTCTTC.

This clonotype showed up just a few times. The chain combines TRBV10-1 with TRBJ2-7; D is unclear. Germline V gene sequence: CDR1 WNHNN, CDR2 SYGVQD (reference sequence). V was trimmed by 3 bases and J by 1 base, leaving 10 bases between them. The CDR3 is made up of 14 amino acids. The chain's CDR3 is CASSDRPGSYEQYF. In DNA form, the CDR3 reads TGCGCCAGCAGTGATCGACCCGGGTCCTACGAGCAGTACTTC.

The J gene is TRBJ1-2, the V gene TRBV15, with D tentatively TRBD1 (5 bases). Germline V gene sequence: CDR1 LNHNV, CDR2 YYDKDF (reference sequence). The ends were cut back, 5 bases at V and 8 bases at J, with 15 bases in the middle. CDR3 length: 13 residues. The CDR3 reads CATSGTGTGGYTF. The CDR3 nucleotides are TGTGCCACCAGCGGGACCGGGACCGGGGGCTACACCTTC.

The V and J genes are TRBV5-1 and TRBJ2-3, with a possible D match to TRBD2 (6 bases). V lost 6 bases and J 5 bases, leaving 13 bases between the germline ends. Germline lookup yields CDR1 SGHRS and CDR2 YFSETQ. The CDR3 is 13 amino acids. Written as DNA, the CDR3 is TGCGCCAGCACCGGGGAGGCCGGAGATACGCAGTATTTT. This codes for CASTGEAGDTQYF.

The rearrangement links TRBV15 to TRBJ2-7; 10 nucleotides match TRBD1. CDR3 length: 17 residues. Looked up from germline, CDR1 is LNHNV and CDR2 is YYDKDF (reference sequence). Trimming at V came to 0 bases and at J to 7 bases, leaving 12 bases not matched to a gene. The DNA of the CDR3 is TGTGCCACCAGCAGAGATCCCCTCGGGACAGGGGATAGAGAGCAGTACTTC. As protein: CATSRDPLGTGDREQYF. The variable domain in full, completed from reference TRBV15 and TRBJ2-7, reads DAMVIQNPRYQVTQFGKPVTLSCSQTLNHNVMYWYQQKSSQAPKLLFHYYDKDFNNEADTPDNFQSRRPNTSFCFLDIRSPGLGDTAMYLCATSRDPLGTGDREQYFGPGTRLTVT.

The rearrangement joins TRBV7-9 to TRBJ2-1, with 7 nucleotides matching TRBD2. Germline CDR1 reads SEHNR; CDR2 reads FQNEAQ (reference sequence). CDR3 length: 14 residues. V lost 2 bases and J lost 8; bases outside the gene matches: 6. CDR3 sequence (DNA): TGTGCCAGCAGCTTAAAACTAGCGATGTATGAGCAGTTCTTC. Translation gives CASSLKLAMYEQFF.